This T cell receptor beta chain was sequenced for a study of T cells expressing NK-cell markers. Study-level results: The CD3+CD56-NKG2C+ fraction of a handful of donors was likewise dominated by these clonotypes.

This CDR3 spans 12 amino acids. Germline CDR1 is SGHKS and CDR2 is YYEKEE (reference sequence). Following a re-call of the 5' RACE reads, TCRdb has one entry per CDR3 protein and lacks DNA. Its listing shows about 260,000 distinct CDR3 sequences. About this clonotype: Its antigen is currently unknown.

This chain links TRBV5-5 with TRBJ2-5; absent DNA, TCRdb's TRBD2 call cannot be checked. Sample: blood T cells: a sorted CD56 or NKG2C T cell subset, CD4+ or CD8+ T cells, or bulk PBMC T cells (not recorded which). The origin of this receptor is a woman between 18 and 69 years old in good health. Here the CDR3 reads CASGGGGETQYF.